Each of the 32 T cell receptor beta chains below was sequenced from the same sample in a study of blood T cell repertoires in COVID-19. Produced via immunoSEQ multiplex PCR; TCRdb's table is partial and in-frame only. The sample has a few hundred thousand clones, roughly 89% seen once; the top ten hold under 2.5%. Source material: PBMCs or T cells enriched from blood (not recorded which). These receptors were obtained from a woman in her sixties who had recovered from COVID-19.

The gene calls are TRBV19 and TRBJ1-4; no firm D call. Germline lookup yields CDR1 LNHDA and CDR2 SQIVND (reference sequence). The CDR3 sequence is 12 residues long. The V gene lost 8 bases and the J gene lost 10 bases, with 14 bases spanning the gap. The CDR3 is CASFTAGGKLFF. The CDR3 DNA sequence: TGTGCCAGTTTCACGGCCGGCGGAAAACTGTTTTTT.

CDR3 nucleotides: TGTGCCAGCAGTTTGAGGGTGAACACTGAAGCTTTCTTT. Its protein is CASSLRVNTEAFF. This chain joins TRBV28 and TRBJ1-1; D uncertain. The CDR3 has 13 residues. The V end was cut by 3 bases, the J end by 0 bases, with 5 bases between. CDR1 MDHEN and CDR2 SYDVKM come from the germline V gene. The variable domain in full, with the rest retrieved from reference TRBV28 and TRBJ1-1, is DVKVTQSSRYLVKRTGEKVFLECVQDMDHENMFWYRQDPGLGLRLIYFSYDVKMKEKGDIPEGYSVSREKKERFSLILESASTNQTSMYLCASSLRVNTEAFFGQGTRLTVV.

The chain uses TRBV5-1 and TRBJ2-2, with D possibly TRBD2 on 6 matching bases. The V end lost 6 bases, the J end lost 4 bases, and 10 bases lay between the germline ends. The CDR3 loop spans 13 amino acids. CDR1 SGHRS and CDR2 YFSETQ come from the germline V gene. The CDR3 spells CASTTRGTGELFF. CDR3 sequence (DNA): TGCGCCAGCACGACTAGAGGCACCGGGGAGCTGTTTTTT.

V is TRBV28 and J is TRBJ1-1, with 8 bases aligning to TRBD1. Germline-derived CDR1 and CDR2 are MDHEN and SYDVKM. This CDR3 is built from 16 residues. With V trimmed by 10 bases and J by 8 bases, 21 bases remained unmatched. In DNA, the CDR3 is TGTGCCACCCATACGACAGGGGTTTTTTCATTAGGGGAAGCTTTCTTT. Residues: CATHTTGVFSLGEAFF.

This chain connects TRBV9 to TRBJ2-7, with 7 positions matching TRBD2. The CDR3 consists of 15 residues. CDR1 SGDLS and CDR2 YYNGEE come from the germline V gene. V shed 3 bases, J shed 0 bases, and the junction held 6 bases outside the gene matches. The chain's CDR3 is CASSDGRSLSYEQYF. In nucleotides, the CDR3 is TGTGCCAGCAGCGACGGGAGGAGCCTCTCCTACGAGCAGTACTTC.

The chain links TRBV24-1 to TRBJ2-1, with TRBD2 matching 9 bases. CDR3 size: 15 residues. Germline CDR1 reads KGHDR; CDR2 reads SFDVKD. J was trimmed by 6 bases and V by 7 bases; bases with no gene match: 9. CDR3 protein: CATRETSGDLNEQFF. The CDR3 DNA is TGTGCCACCAGGGAGACTAGCGGAGACCTCAATGAGCAGTTCTTC.

The count of this clone is one. V gene TRBV25-1 combines with J gene TRBJ1-1; unclear D gene. This CDR3 has 14 amino acids. The germline gives CDR1 MGHDK, CDR2 SYGVNS. V dropped 6 bases and J dropped 5 bases, with 16 bases sitting between them. The CDR3 here is CASSPAGRGTEAFF. In nucleotides, the CDR3 is TGTGCCAGCAGCCCAGCGGGGAGAGGGACTGAAGCTTTCTTT.

The chain joins TRBV28 to TRBJ2-7, with D possibly being TRBD1 (6 bases). The V gene's germline CDR1 is MDHEN and CDR2 SYDVKM. V was shortened by 4 bases and J by 3 bases, with 13 bases between the two germline ends. This CDR3 spans 14 amino acids. The CDR3 region has the DNA TGTGCCAGCAGTTACTCCGGACAGATCTACGAGCAGTACTTC. Its protein is CASSYSGQIYEQYF.

The chain's CDR3 is CASKKQTGQETQYF. The DNA of the CDR3 is TGTGCCAGCAAGAAACAAACAGGACAAGAGACCCAGTACTTC. V usage is TRBV2 and J usage is TRBJ2-5; D possibly corresponds to TRBD1 (5 bases). The V and J ends lost 7 bases and 2 bases respectively, with 14 bases between them. The CDR3 loop spans 14 amino acids. Looked up from germline, CDR1 is SNHLY and CDR2 is FYNNEI. Complete variable domain (other parts from reference TRBV2 and TRBJ2-5): EPEVTQTPSHQVTQMGQEVILRCVPISNHLYFYWYRQILGQKVEFLVSFYNNEISEKSEIFDDQFSVERPDGSNFTLKIRSTKLEDSAMYFCASKKQTGQETQYFGPGTRLLVL.

This chain uses TRBV30 with TRBJ2-7, with 8 bases identical to TRBD1. V gave up 4 bases and J gave up 5 bases; unmatched junction bases: 7. Germline V CDR1 and CDR2: GTSNPN, SVGIG (reference sequence). The CDR3 is 13 amino acids. The CDR3 bases are TGTGCCTGGACCGGGACAGGTATCCACGAGCAGTACTTC. It encodes CAWTGTGIHEQYF. The whole variable domain, filled in from reference TRBV30 and TRBJ2-7, reads SQTIHQWPATLVQPVGSPLSLECTVEGTSNPNLYWYRQAAGRGLQLLFYSVGIGQISSEVPQNLSASRPQDRQFILSSKKLLLSDSGFYLCAWTGTGIHEQYFGPGTRLTVT.

J is TRBJ1-2 and V is TRBV19; 8 bases are shared with TRBD1. CDR3 length equals 17 residues. The germline gives CDR1 LNHDA, CDR2 SQIVND (reference sequence). Trimming cost V 3 bases and J 6 bases; bases outside gene matches: 15. CDR3 loop: CASSIGFSGWTGNGYTF. The CDR3 nucleotides are TGTGCCAGTAGTATTGGGTTTTCAGGTTGGACAGGGAATGGCTACACCTTC.

The V gene is TRBV4-1, the J gene TRBJ1-5, with a weak D call TRBD1 (5 bases). CDR1 is MGHRA, CDR2 YSYEKL, per germline. CDR3 length: 16 amino acids. V was cut by 2 bases and J by 1 base, with 12 bases left in between. CDR3 residues: CASSQHSGGSNQPQHF. The CDR3 bases are TGCGCCAGCAGCCAACACAGCGGGGGAAGCAATCAGCCCCAGCATTTT.

The chain joins TRBV5-4 to TRBJ2-3; 8 bases agree with TRBD2. Per germline, CDR1 SGHNT and CDR2 YYREEE (reference sequence). The CDR3 consists of 15 residues. V lost 3 bases and J lost 6; bases outside the gene matches: 9. In DNA form, the CDR3 reads TGTGCCAGCAGCTCCACTAGCGGCCCGGCGGATACGCAGTATTTT. Amino acids: CASSSTSGPADTQYF.

The V gene is TRBV24-1, the J gene TRBJ2-1, with D possibly being TRBD2 (5 bases). The CDR3 length is 13 residues. V lost 10 bases to trimming and J lost 0 bases, with 9 bases between them. In germline, CDR1 is KGHDR, CDR2 SFDVKD. The CDR3 loop is CATQADSYNEQFF. The CDR3 DNA sequence: TGTGCCACACAAGCGGACTCCTACAATGAGCAGTTCTTC.

The chain links TRBV5-6 to TRBJ2-7; a possible D gene is TRBD2 (5 bases). The CDR3 has 14 residues. Germline CDR1 reads SGHDT; CDR2 reads YYEEEE. The V gene lost 0 bases and the J gene lost 2 bases, with 9 bases spanning the gap. CDR3 in amino acids: CASSLGGSPYEQYF. CDR3 in DNA: TGTGCCAGCAGCTTGGGAGGGTCCCCCTACGAGCAGTACTTC.

On this clone itself: A read error may produce the germline difference seen at one junction end. This chain joins TRBV3-1 (or the pseudogene TRBV3-2) and TRBJ2-5; D gene unclear. Germline V lookup: CDR1 LGHDT, CDR2 YNNKEL (reference sequence). The CDR3 covers 11 residues. Here the CDR3 reads CASSQENRINF. The CDR3 nucleotides are TGTGCCAGCAGCCAAGAAAATAGAATAAACTTC.

This chain uses TRBV29-1 with TRBJ2-7; 11 bases agree with TRBD2. Germline V lookup: CDR1 SQVTM, CDR2 ANQGSEA. The CDR3 loop spans 15 amino acids. The V gene end was trimmed by 6 bases and the J gene end by 3 bases; junction bases not matched to a gene: 10. CDR3 DNA: TGCAGCGTGGGATACCGAGGGACTAGCGGCTACGAGCAGTACTTC. The encoded protein is CSVGYRGTSGYEQYF.

This rearrangement joins TRBV10-3 to TRBJ1-5; 10 nucleotides agree with TRBD1. CDR3 length equals 13 residues. The J segment lost 5 bases and the V segment lost 7 bases, leaving 2 bases of the junction unmatched. Germline V gene lookup returns CDR1 ENHRY and CDR2 SYGVKD. The CDR3 sequence: CAITDRGDQPQHF. The DNA of the CDR3 is TGTGCCATCACGGACAGGGGGGATCAGCCCCAGCATTTT.

The CDR3 loop is CASSFGTGDNEQFF. Here the CDR3 DNA reads TGCGCCAGCAGTTTCGGGACAGGGGACAATGAGCAGTTCTTC. The J gene is TRBJ2-1, the V gene TRBV5-1; 10 positions agree with TRBD1. The CDR3 has 14 amino acids. Per the germline V gene, CDR1 is SGHRS and CDR2 is YFSETQ. Trimming at V came to 5 bases and at J to 5 bases, leaving 4 bases not matched to a gene.

V is TRBV28 and J is TRBJ1-1; D possibly corresponds to TRBD1 (5 bases). Germline V gene sequence: CDR1 MDHEN, CDR2 SYDVKM. CDR3 length: 12 residues. The CDR3 DNA follows: TGTGTTACGGGAGGGGTAAACACTGAAGCTTTCTTT. It specifies CVTGGVNTEAFF.

This chain uses TRBV7-2 with TRBJ2-1; TRBD2 is a possible D gene (5 bases). The CDR3 totals 16 residues. V lost 4 bases and J lost 7, with 20 bases in between. Germline V gene sequence: CDR1 SGHTA, CDR2 FQGNSA. DNA for the CDR3: TGTGCCAGCAGCTCCCCTAGACGGACTTATGGAAATGAGCAGTTCTTC. It specifies CASSSPRRTYGNEQFF.

The V and J genes are TRBV24-1 and TRBJ2-1; 11 bases match TRBD2. After removal of 7 bases from V and 9 bases from J, the junction contained 10 bases not matched to a gene. The CDR3 has 15 residues. CDR1 and CDR2 from the germline V gene are KGHDR and SFDVKD. In DNA, the CDR3 is TGTGCCACCAGCCATCGGACTAGCGGGCACAGTGAGCAGTTCTTC. Translated: CATSHRTSGHSEQFF.

This clone occurred once. V is TRBV5-1 and J is TRBJ1-6; TRBD1 matches at 7 bases. This CDR3 contains 17 residues. CDR1 SGHRS and CDR2 YFSETQ come from the germline V gene. Trimming at V came to 0 bases and at J to 3 bases, leaving 6 bases not matched to a gene. The CDR3: CASSLGSGGLYNSPLHF. CDR3 sequence (DNA): TGCGCCAGCAGCTTGGGTTCAGGGGGACTCTATAATTCACCCCTCCACTTT.

DNA of the CDR3: TGTGCCAGCAATGGGGCTATATCGACTAGCGGGGGACCCAAAGAGACCCAGTACTTC. Translation: CASNGAISTSGGPKETQYF. This chain joins TRBV2 and TRBJ2-5; 12 bases are shared with TRBD2. The junction had 18 bases not matched to a gene; V was cut back by 7 bases and J by 3 bases. This CDR3 has 19 residues. Per the germline V gene, CDR1 is SNHLY and CDR2 is FYNNEI.

This chain joins TRBV2 and TRBJ2-1, with TRBD2 as a possible D gene (6 bases). This CDR3 has 15 amino acids. The germline gives CDR1 SNHLY, CDR2 FYNNEI. Trimming stripped 2 bases from V and 4 bases from J, with 12 bases between. CDR3 DNA sequence: TGTGCCAGCAGTGAAAACCCAGGGAGGTACAATGAGCAGTTCTTC. Its translation: CASSENPGRYNEQFF. Together with reference TRBV2 and TRBJ2-1, the CDR3 gives the full variable domain: EPEVTQTPSHQVTQMGQEVILRCVPISNHLYFYWYRQILGQKVEFLVSFYNNEISEKSEIFDDQFSVERPDGSNFTLKIRSTKLEDSAMYFCASSENPGRYNEQFFGPGTRLTVL.

The rearrangement joins TRBV30 to TRBJ2-4, with D unclear. Germline V CDR1 and CDR2: GTSNPN, SVGIG (reference sequence). Trimming stripped 0 bases from V and 9 bases from J, with 12 bases between. There are 13 residues in the CDR3. The CDR3, as DNA: TGTGCCTGGAGTGTACGACTCGAAGGCATTCAGTACTTC. Residues: CAWSVRLEGIQYF.

The chain recombines TRBV6-5 with TRBJ2-2; 7 bases agree with TRBD2. Germline V gene data show CDR1 as MNHEY and CDR2 as SVGAGI. The CDR3 totals 15 residues. J was trimmed by 4 bases and V by 7 bases; bases with no gene match: 9. The CDR3 region has the DNA TGTGCCAGCAAATCTGGGCTAGCGGCCACCGGGGAGCTGTTTTTT. Amino acids: CASKSGLAATGELFF.

The V call is TRBV9, the J call TRBJ2-5; a possible D gene is TRBD2 (6 bases). CDR1 and CDR2 from the germline V gene are SGDLS and YYNGEE. V lost 4 bases and J 2 bases, leaving 9 bases between the germline ends. The CDR3 runs 13 residues. Here the CDR3 reads CASSSGGQETQYF. The CDR3 coding sequence is TGTGCCAGCAGCTCCGGGGGACAAGAGACCCAGTACTTC.

In DNA form, the CDR3 reads TGTGCCAGCAGCTCCCCCGGGGGAAGTGGCTACACCTTC. Translated: CASSSPGGSGYTF. The chain combines TRBV5-6 with TRBJ1-2; weak D call: TRBD1 (5 bases). CDR1 and CDR2 from the germline V gene are SGHDT and YYEEEE. Trimming pared 3 bases from V and 7 bases from J, leaving 13 bases between. The CDR3 extends over 13 amino acids.

J is TRBJ1-5 and V is TRBV2; unclear D gene. Germline V lookup: CDR1 SNHLY, CDR2 FYNNEI. The CDR3 covers 12 residues. The V end lost 5 bases, the J end lost 7 bases, and 9 bases lay between the germline ends. The CDR3 DNA reads TGTGCCAGCAGTCGGGTGTTCCAGCCCCAGCATTTT. It specifies CASSRVFQPQHF.

This sequence joins TRBV18 and TRBJ2-2, with D uncertain. The germline gives CDR1 KGHSH, CDR2 LQKENI. Trimming stripped 0 bases from V and 5 bases from J, with 13 bases between. The CDR3 contains 16 residues. This chain's CDR3 is CASSPPYSSYTGELFF. The CDR3 bases are TGTGCCAGCTCACCACCCTATAGCAGCTATACCGGGGAGCTGTTTTTT.

This clone was recorded once. The chain joins TRBV7-3 to TRBJ2-1, with D possibly TRBD1 on 5 matching bases. Trimming left V 3 bases short and J 4 bases short, with 13 bases between. CDR1 is SGHTA, CDR2 FQGTGA, per germline. The CDR3 consists of 15 residues. CDR3 loop: CASSLQSGLYNEQFF. In DNA form, the CDR3 reads TGTGCCAGCAGCTTGCAGTCAGGGCTGTACAATGAGCAGTTCTTC.